These T cell receptor beta chains were read from a single sample in a study of neurological immune-mediated disorders. Each CDR3 protein gets one entry after TCRdb re-called the 5' RACE reads with MiXCR. The table lists 84,000 or so distinct CDR3 sequences, approximately 4.6% of them singletons, with 5.7% in the top ten. The sequenced sample consisted of PBMCs. Every receptor here comes from a woman aged 60 to 75 with multiple sclerosis. The CDR3 runs from the conserved cysteine through the conserved F or W. The D gene is left open where the match is weak. Only some rows state a clone size, as once, few, many or a class for expanded clones.

TRBJ2-7 | 11 | many | - | TRBV6-5 | CASSSAARQYF | TGTGCCAGCAGTTCGGCGGCCCGGCAGTACTTC
TRBJ1-1 | 15 | many | - | TRBV5-1 | CASSLLSNRNTEAFF | TGCGCCAGCAGCTTGTTGTCAAACAGGAACACTGAAGCTTTCTTT
TRBJ1-6 | 13 | many | TRBD1 | TRBV12-3/TRBV12-4 | CASNGQGNSPLHF | TGTGCCAGCAACGGACAGGGAAATTCACCCCTCCACTTT
TRBJ2-1 | 18 | many | TRBD2 | TRBV12-3/TRBV12-4 | CASSFPFAGGPSYNEQFF | TGTGCCAGCAGTTTCCCTTTCGCGGGGGGGCCTTCCTACAATGAGCAGTTCTTC
TRBJ2-5 | 15 | many | - | TRBV27 | CASSYARGPGETQYF | TGTGCCAGCAGCTACGCCCGGGGGCCGGGAGAGACCCAGTACTTC
TRBJ1-5 | 15 | many | - | TRBV20-1 | CSAAGQQARNQPQHF | TGCAGTGCTGCAGGACAGCAAGCAAGAAATCAGCCCCAGCATTTT
TRBJ2-1 | 10 | many | - | TRBV28 | CASSLSEQFF | TGTGCCAGCAGTTTAAGTGAGCAGTTCTTC
TRBJ2-5 | 16 | many | - | TRBV5-1 | CASSLGVGGADETQYF | TGCGCCAGCAGCTTGGGAGTAGGGGGGGCCGACGAGACCCAGTACTTC
TRBJ2-2 | 16 | many | - | TRBV5-1 | CASSPGLITNTGELFF | TGCGCCAGCAGCCCGGGACTCATCACCAACACCGGGGAGCTGTTTTTT
TRBJ2-7 | 14 | many | - | TRBV7-8 | CASKVTELIYEQYF | TGTGCCAGCAAGGTAACGGAGCTCATTTACGAGCAGTACTTC
TRBJ2-3 | 13 | many | - | TRBV7-2 | CASSFRVGDTQYF | TGTGCCAGCAGCTTCAGGGTTGGAGATACGCAGTATTTT
TRBJ2-2 | 17 | few | TRBD1 | TRBV5-5 | CASSGNRGSTNTGELFF | TGTGCCAGCAGCGGAAACAGGGGGTCCACGAACACCGGGGAGCTGTTTTTT
TRBJ1-1 | 11 | many | - | TRBV29-1 | CSVDENTEAFF | TGCAGCGTTGATGAGAACACTGAAGCTTTCTTT
TRBJ1-5 | 13 | many | - | TRBV12-3/TRBV12-4 | CASSLNRHQPQHF | TGTGCCAGCAGTTTAAACCGCCATCAGCCCCAGCATTTT
TRBJ2-7 | 14 | many | - | TRBV12-3/TRBV12-4 | CASSLQGGRYEQYF | TGTGCCAGCAGTTTACAGGGGGGACGTTACGAGCAGTACTTC
TRBJ1-2 | 14 | many | TRBD1 | TRBV27 | CASSFRGTEYGYTF | TGTGCCAGCAGTTTTCGCGGGACAGAGTATGGCTACACCTTC
TRBJ1-1 | 16 | many | - | TRBV9 | CASSVATGGANTEAFF | TGTGCCAGCAGCGTAGCTACGGGTGGGGCGAACACTGAAGCTTTCTTT
TRBJ2-2 | 16 | many | TRBD1 | TRBV5-1 | CASSPDRGRNTGELFF | TGCGCCAGCAGCCCGGACAGGGGGAGGAACACCGGGGAGCTGTTTTTT
TRBJ1-2 | 15 | - | - | TRBV6-2/TRBV6-3 | CASSYSLTGKSGYTF | TGTGCCAGCAGTTACTCGCTTACAGGGAAATCTGGCTACACCTTC
TRBJ2-5 | 16 | many | - | TRBV7-8 | CASSQTLSSRVETQYF | TGTGCCAGCAGCCAGACGTTGTCTAGCAGGGTGGAGACCCAGTACTTC
TRBJ1-6 | 15 | many | TRBD1 | TRBV7-6 | CASSWGQNYNSPLHF | TGTGCCAGCAGCTGGGGACAGAACTATAATTCACCCCTCCACTTT
TRBJ1-4 | 15 | many | - | TRBV20-1 | CSAPPPILTNEKLFF | TGCAGTGCACCCCCTCCGATCCTAACTAATGAAAAACTGTTTTTT
TRBJ2-1 | 14 | many | TRBD2 | TRBV7-6 | CASSLVSGGNEQFF | TGTGCCAGCAGCTTAGTTAGCGGGGGTAATGAGCAGTTCTTC
TRBJ1-1 | 13 | many | - | TRBV18 | CASSPAGVTEAFF | TGTGCCAGCTCTCCCGCAGGGGTCACTGAAGCTTTCTTT
TRBJ2-2 | 15 | many | - | TRBV7-9 | CASIVAGAPAGELFF | TGTGCCAGCATCGTGGCAGGGGCCCCCGCCGGGGAGCTGTTTTTT
TRBJ2-3 | 11 | many | - | TRBV7-9 | CASSSLGTQYF | TGTGCCAGCAGCTCTTTAGGAACGCAGTATTTT
TRBJ2-7 | 13 | many | TRBD1 | TRBV7-8 | CASSLGQSREQYF | TGTGCCAGCAGCTTGGGACAGTCCAGGGAGCAGTACTTC
TRBJ2-5 | 12 | many | - | TRBV6-5 | CASSAQGETQYF | TGTGCCAGCAGTGCACAGGGAGAGACCCAGTACTTC
TRBJ2-1 | 14 | many | - | TRBV5-6 | CASSLQGTRNEQFF | TGTGCCAGCAGCTTGCAGGGTACTCGCAATGAGCAGTTCTTC
TRBJ2-2 | 17 | many | - | TRBV9 | CASSSRQGGVRTGELFF | TGTGCCAGCAGCTCCCGACAGGGAGGTGTTCGGACCGGGGAGCTGTTTTTT
TRBJ2-7 | 12 | many | - | TRBV5-1 | CASRAGVYEQYF | TGCGCCAGCAGAGCCGGGGTCTACGAGCAGTACTTC
TRBJ1-1 | 12 | many | - | TRBV6-5 | CASSQRGTEAFF | TGTGCCAGCAGCCAGAGGGGCACTGAAGCTTTCTTT
TRBJ2-2 | 15 | many | TRBD2 | TRBV5-4 | CASSPTTSGAGELFF | TGTGCCAGCAGCCCCACCACTAGCGGGGCCGGGGAGCTGTTTTTT
TRBJ2-2 | 16 | many | TRBD1 | TRBV5-1 | CASSLAGQDYTGELFF | TGCGCCAGCAGCTTGGCGGGACAGGACTACACCGGGGAGCTGTTTTTT
TRBJ2-1 | 15 | many | TRBD1 | TRBV6-5 | CASRPRDRVNNEQFF | TGTGCCAGCAGACCTCGGGACAGGGTCAACAATGAGCAGTTCTTC
TRBJ2-5 | 17 | many | TRBD1 | TRBV11-1 | CASSRPTGGVKQETQYF | TGTGCCAGCAGCCGACCGACAGGGGGCGTGAAACAAGAGACCCAGTACTTC
TRBJ2-7 | 12 | many | - | TRBV10-3 | CAISDLDYEQYF | TGTGCCATCAGTGACCTAGATTACGAGCAGTACTTC
TRBJ2-3 | 16 | many | TRBD2 | TRBV9 | CASSVAPAGGTDTQYF | TGTGCCAGCAGCGTAGCTCCGGCGGGGGGCACAGATACGCAGTATTTT
TRBJ2-1 | 15 | many | TRBD2 | TRBV7-8 | CASSLVRGGYNEQFF | TGTGCCAGCAGCTTAGTACGGGGGGGCTACAATGAGCAGTTCTTC
TRBJ1-1 | 14 | many | TRBD1 | TRBV20-1 | CSARTGVLSTEAFF | TGCAGTGCTCGCACAGGGGTTCTCTCCACTGAAGCTTTCTTT
TRBJ2-1 | 17 | many | - | TRBV5-1 | CASSLWDGTRRANEQFF | TGCGCCAGCAGCTTATGGGACGGGACTCGGAGGGCCAATGAGCAGTTCTTC
TRBJ1-1 | 14 | many | TRBD1 | TRBV9 | CASSANRGSTEAFF | TGTGCCAGCAGCGCAAACAGGGGTAGCACTGAAGCTTTCTTT
TRBJ1-2 | 12 | many | - | TRBV12-3/TRBV12-4 | CASSLVPAGYTF | TGTGCCAGCAGTTTAGTCCCGGCTGGCTACACCTTC
TRBJ1-1 | 16 | many | - | TRBV15 | CATSRGAGSLNTEAFF | TGTGCCACCAGCAGAGGTGCGGGGAGTCTGAACACTGAAGCTTTCTTT
TRBJ1-2 | 14 | many | TRBD1 | TRBV5-1 | CASSGPGQGDGYTF | TGCGCCAGCAGCGGACCGGGACAGGGCGATGGCTACACCTTC
TRBJ2-5 | 16 | many | - | TRBV5-1 | CASSISSGPLQETQYF | TGCGCCAGCAGCATCTCCAGCGGACCACTCCAAGAGACCCAGTACTTC
TRBJ2-1 | 16 | many | - | TRBV6-5 | CASSYSGRASGNEQFF | TGTGCCAGCAGTTACTCGGGCAGGGCTTCGGGCAATGAGCAGTTCTTC
TRBJ1-3 | 11 | many | - | TRBV20-1 | CSASEGNTIYF | TGCAGTGCTAGTGAGGGAAACACCATATATTTT
TRBJ1-2 | 15 | many | - | TRBV5-1 | CASSPKSRVNYGYTF | TGCGCCAGCAGCCCGAAGTCAAGGGTAAACTATGGCTACACCTTC
TRBJ1-2 | 12 | many | - | TRBV5-5 | CASSLGTTGYTF | TGTGCCAGCAGCTTGGGCACAACCGGCTACACCTTC